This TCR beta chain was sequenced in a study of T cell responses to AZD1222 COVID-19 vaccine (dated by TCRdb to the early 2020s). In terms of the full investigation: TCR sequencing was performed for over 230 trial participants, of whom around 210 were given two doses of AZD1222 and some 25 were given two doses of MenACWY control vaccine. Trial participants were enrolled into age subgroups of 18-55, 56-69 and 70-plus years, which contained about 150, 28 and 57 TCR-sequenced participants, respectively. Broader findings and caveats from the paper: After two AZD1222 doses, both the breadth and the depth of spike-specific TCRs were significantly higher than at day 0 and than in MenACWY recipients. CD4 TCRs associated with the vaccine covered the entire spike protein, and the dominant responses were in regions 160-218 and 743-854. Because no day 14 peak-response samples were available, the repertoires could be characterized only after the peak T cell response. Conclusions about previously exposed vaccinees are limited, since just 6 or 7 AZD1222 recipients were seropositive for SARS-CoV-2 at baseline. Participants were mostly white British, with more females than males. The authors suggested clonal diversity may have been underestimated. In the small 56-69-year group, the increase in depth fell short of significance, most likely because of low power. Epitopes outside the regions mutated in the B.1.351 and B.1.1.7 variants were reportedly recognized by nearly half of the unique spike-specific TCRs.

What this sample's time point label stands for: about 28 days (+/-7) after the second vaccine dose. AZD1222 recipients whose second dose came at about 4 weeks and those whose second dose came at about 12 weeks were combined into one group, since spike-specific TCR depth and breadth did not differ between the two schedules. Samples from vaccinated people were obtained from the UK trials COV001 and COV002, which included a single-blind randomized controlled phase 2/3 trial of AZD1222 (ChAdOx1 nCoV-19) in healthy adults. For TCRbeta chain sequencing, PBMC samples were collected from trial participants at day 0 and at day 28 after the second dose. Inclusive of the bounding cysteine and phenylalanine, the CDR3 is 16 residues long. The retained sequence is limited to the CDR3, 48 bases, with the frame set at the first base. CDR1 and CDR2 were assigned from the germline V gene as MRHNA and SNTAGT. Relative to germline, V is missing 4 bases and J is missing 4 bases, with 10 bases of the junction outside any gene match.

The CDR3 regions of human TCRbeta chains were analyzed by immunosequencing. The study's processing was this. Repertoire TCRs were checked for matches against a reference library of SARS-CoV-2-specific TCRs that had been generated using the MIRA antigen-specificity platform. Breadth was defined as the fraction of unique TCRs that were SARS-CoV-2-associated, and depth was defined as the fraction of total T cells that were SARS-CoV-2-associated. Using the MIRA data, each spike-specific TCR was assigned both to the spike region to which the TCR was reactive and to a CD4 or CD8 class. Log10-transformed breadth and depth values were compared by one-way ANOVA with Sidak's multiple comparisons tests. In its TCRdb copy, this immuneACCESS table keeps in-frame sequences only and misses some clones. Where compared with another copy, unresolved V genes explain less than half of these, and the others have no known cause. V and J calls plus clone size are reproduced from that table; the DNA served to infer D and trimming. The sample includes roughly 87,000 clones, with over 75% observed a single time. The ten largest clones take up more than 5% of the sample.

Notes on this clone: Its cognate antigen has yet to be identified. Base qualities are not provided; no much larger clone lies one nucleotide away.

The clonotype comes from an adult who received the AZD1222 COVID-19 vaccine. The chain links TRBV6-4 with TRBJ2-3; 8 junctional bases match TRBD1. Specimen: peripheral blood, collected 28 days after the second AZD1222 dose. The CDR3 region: CASSVHPDRAPDTQYF. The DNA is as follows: TGTGCCAGCAGTGTACACCCGGACAGGGCACCAGATACGCAGTATTTT.